These T cell receptor beta chains were read from a single sample in a study of PD-L1 blockade in urothelial cancer. Generated by immunoSEQ multiplex PCR, the TCRdb table keeps only in-frame clones and is missing some. This table holds 30,000 to 50,000 clones, 91% found once. The sequencing here drew on PBMCs, taken around atezolizumab (anti-PD-L1) treatment. These receptors all stem from a woman aged 60-70 years with urothelial cancer. CDR3s include the opening cysteine and the closing phenylalanine or tryptophan. D genes are given only for firm matches. The size field is filled for only some rows; it gives once, few, many or a size class.

d_gene: TRBD1
abundance: .
v_gene: TRBV2
j_gene: TRBJ2-5
CDR3aa: CASSYRGRGETQYF
CDR3nt: TGTGCCAGCAGTTACAGGGGGCGCGGGGAGACCCAGTACTTC

d_gene: .
abundance: .
v_gene: TRBV4-2
j_gene: TRBJ2-7
CDR3aa: CASSPPGTYEQYF
CDR3nt: TGTGCCAGCAGCCCACCCGGGACCTACGAGCAGTACTTC

d_gene: .
abundance: .
v_gene: TRBV27
j_gene: TRBJ2-7
CDR3aa: CASSLMEAGLYEQYF
CDR3nt: TGTGCCAGCAGTTTAATGGAGGCGGGGCTCTACGAGCAGTACTTC

d_gene: .
abundance: .
v_gene: TRBV2
j_gene: TRBJ1-2
CDR3aa: CASTEGILYGYTF
CDR3nt: TGTGCCAGCACTGAGGGCATTTTGTATGGCTACACCTTC

d_gene: .
abundance: once
v_gene: TRBV28
j_gene: TRBJ2-1
CDR3aa: CAIGGGSYNEQFF
CDR3nt: TGTGCCATTGGGGGCGGGTCCTACAATGAGCAGTTCTTC

d_gene: .
abundance: .
v_gene: TRBV14
j_gene: TRBJ2-1
CDR3aa: CASSPRQDNEQFF
CDR3nt: TGTGCCAGCAGCCCCAGACAAGACAATGAGCAGTTCTTC

d_gene: TRBD2
abundance: .
v_gene: TRBV6-6
j_gene: TRBJ2-1
CDR3aa: CASSPRGGRPHEQFF
CDR3nt: TGTGCCAGCAGCCCCCGCGGCGGGAGGCCCCATGAGCAGTTCTTC

d_gene: .
abundance: .
v_gene: TRBV16
j_gene: TRBJ2-7
CDR3aa: CASSHGSGAGEQYF
CDR3nt: TGTGCCAGCAGCCACGGGAGTGGGGCCGGCGAGCAGTACTTC

d_gene: .
abundance: .
v_gene: TRBV6-6
j_gene: TRBJ2-2
CDR3aa: CASSEGQSYTGELFF
CDR3nt: TGTGCCAGCAGCGAGGGACAATCGTATACCGGGGAGCTGTTTTTT

d_gene: .
abundance: .
v_gene: TRBV29-1
j_gene: TRBJ2-1
CDR3aa: CSVMSRGSGNEQFF
CDR3nt: TGCAGCGTTATGAGCCGAGGGAGCGGTAATGAGCAGTTCTTC

d_gene: .
abundance: .
v_gene: TRBV19
j_gene: TRBJ2-7
CDR3aa: CASSMGSWAGNEQYF
CDR3nt: TGTGCCAGTAGTATGGGGTCATGGGCAGGGAACGAGCAGTACTTC

d_gene: TRBD2
abundance: .
v_gene: TRBV4-1
j_gene: TRBJ2-1
CDR3aa: CASSPGLADYNEQFF
CDR3nt: TGCGCCAGCAGCCCGGGACTAGCGGATTACAATGAGCAGTTCTTC

d_gene: .
abundance: .
v_gene: TRBV28
j_gene: TRBJ1-5
CDR3aa: CASSQKKGILRNQPQHF
CDR3nt: TGTGCCAGCAGTCAAAAAAAGGGGATCTTAAGGAATCAGCCCCAGCATTTT

d_gene: TRBD1
abundance: .
v_gene: TRBV28
j_gene: TRBJ2-7
CDR3aa: CASRSTGNPTYEQYF
CDR3nt: TGTGCCAGCAGATCGACAGGGAATCCCACCTACGAGCAGTACTTC

d_gene: .
abundance: .
v_gene: TRBV27
j_gene: TRBJ1-4
CDR3aa: CASRDTTNEKLFF
CDR3nt: TGTGCCAGCAGAGACACAACTAATGAAAAACTGTTTTTT

d_gene: .
abundance: .
v_gene: TRBV27
j_gene: TRBJ2-7
CDR3aa: CASRPQGWHEQYF
CDR3nt: TGTGCCAGCAGGCCACAGGGTTGGCACGAGCAGTACTTC

d_gene: TRBD2
abundance: .
v_gene: TRBV4-1
j_gene: TRBJ2-1
CDR3aa: CASSQGLAGAVYNEQFF
CDR3nt: TGCGCCAGCAGCCAAGGCCTAGCGGGAGCCGTTTACAATGAGCAGTTCTTC

d_gene: .
abundance: once
v_gene: TRBV7-6
j_gene: TRBJ2-1
CDR3aa: CASSLGNRPSSSYNEQFF
CDR3nt: TGTGCCAGCAGCTTAGGTAACAGACCTAGCTCCTCCTACAATGAGCAGTTCTTC

d_gene: .
abundance: .
v_gene: TRBV6-6
j_gene: TRBJ2-7
CDR3aa: CASSSADYEQYF
CDR3nt: TGTGCCAGCAGTTCGGCGGACTACGAGCAGTACTTC

d_gene: .
abundance: .
v_gene: TRBV27
j_gene: TRBJ2-3
CDR3aa: CASSGGFSTDTQYF
CDR3nt: TGTGCCAGCAGTGGGGGCTTTAGCACAGATACGCAGTATTTT

d_gene: TRBD2
abundance: .
v_gene: TRBV11-1
j_gene: TRBJ2-1
CDR3aa: CASSLEGLAGGDEQFF
CDR3nt: TGTGCCAGCAGCTTAGAGGGACTAGCGGGAGGGGATGAGCAGTTCTTC

d_gene: TRBD1
abundance: .
v_gene: TRBV19
j_gene: TRBJ1-2
CDR3aa: CASSIARTGGYTF
CDR3nt: TGTGCCAGTAGTATAGCCAGGACAGGGGGCTACACCTTC

d_gene: .
abundance: .
v_gene: TRBV14
j_gene: TRBJ2-1
CDR3aa: CASSQLDSNEQFF
CDR3nt: TGTGCCAGCAGCCAATTAGACTCCAATGAGCAGTTCTTC

d_gene: .
abundance: .
v_gene: TRBV27
j_gene: TRBJ2-7
CDR3aa: CASSLTPGAWVYEQYF
CDR3nt: TGTGCCAGCAGTTTAACCCCAGGGGCGTGGGTCTACGAGCAGTACTTC

d_gene: TRBD2
abundance: .
v_gene: TRBV5-4
j_gene: TRBJ2-1
CDR3aa: CASRLAGDYNEQFF
CDR3nt: TGTGCCAGCAGACTAGCGGGAGACTACAATGAGCAGTTCTTC

d_gene: TRBD1
abundance: .
v_gene: TRBV2
j_gene: TRBJ1-1
CDR3aa: CASSSPGQGVRMNTEAFF
CDR3nt: TGTGCCAGCAGCTCCCCGGGACAGGGAGTTAGAATGAACACTGAAGCTTTCTTT

d_gene: .
abundance: .
v_gene: TRBV19
j_gene: TRBJ1-1
CDR3aa: CASSMSNSETRAFF
CDR3nt: TGTGCCAGTAGTATGTCGAATTCCGAAACGAGAGCTTTCTTT

d_gene: .
abundance: .
v_gene: TRBV5-6
j_gene: TRBJ2-5
CDR3aa: CASSLAGEGEETQYF
CDR3nt: TGTGCCAGCAGCTTGGCCGGCGAAGGGGAAGAGACCCAGTACTTC

d_gene: TRBD2
abundance: .
v_gene: TRBV6-5
j_gene: TRBJ2-1
CDR3aa: CASSPSGSTYNEQFF
CDR3nt: TGTGCCAGCAGTCCTAGCGGGAGTACCTACAATGAGCAGTTCTTC

d_gene: .
abundance: few
v_gene: TRBV6-1
j_gene: TRBJ2-5
CDR3aa: CASSYPTILYF
CDR3nt: TGTGCCAGCAGTTATCCGACAATCCTTTACTTC

d_gene: .
abundance: .
v_gene: TRBV5-1
j_gene: TRBJ2-1
CDR3aa: CASSLAFGESSYNEQFF
CDR3nt: TGCGCCAGCAGCTTGGCCTTTGGGGAGAGCTCCTACAATGAGCAGTTCTTC

d_gene: .
abundance: .
v_gene: TRBV27
j_gene: TRBJ2-7
CDR3aa: CASSYGGIPYEQYF
CDR3nt: TGTGCCAGCAGTTATGGAGGGATCCCCTACGAGCAGTACTTC

d_gene: TRBD1
abundance: .
v_gene: TRBV2
j_gene: TRBJ1-4
CDR3aa: CASSWTGGDEKLFF
CDR3nt: TGTGCCAGCAGTTGGACAGGGGGTGATGAAAAACTGTTTTTT

d_gene: .
abundance: .
v_gene: TRBV6-5
j_gene: TRBJ1-4
CDR3aa: CASSYFQGTTNEKLFF
CDR3nt: TGTGCCAGCAGTTACTTCCAGGGGACAACTAATGAAAAACTGTTTTTT

d_gene: .
abundance: .
v_gene: TRBV15
j_gene: TRBJ1-1
CDR3aa: CATSRVQGNTEAFF
CDR3nt: TGTGCCACCAGCAGAGTGCAGGGGAACACTGAAGCTTTCTTT

d_gene: TRBD2
abundance: .
v_gene: TRBV5-4
j_gene: TRBJ2-1
CDR3aa: CASSFGGGQSYNEQFF
CDR3nt: TGTGCCAGCAGCTTCGGGGGAGGGCAGTCCTACAATGAGCAGTTCTTC

d_gene: TRBD1
abundance: .
v_gene: TRBV18
j_gene: TRBJ1-1
CDR3aa: CASSPVLLGQGYTEAFF
CDR3nt: TGTGCCAGCTCACCAGTACTGCTGGGACAGGGGTACACTGAAGCTTTCTTT

d_gene: TRBD1
abundance: .
v_gene: TRBV5-4
j_gene: TRBJ1-2
CDR3aa: CASSNGQANYGYTF
CDR3nt: TGTGCCAGCAGCAATGGACAGGCGAACTATGGCTACACCTTC

d_gene: TRBD1
abundance: .
v_gene: TRBV4-1
j_gene: TRBJ1-2
CDR3aa: CASSYSPGQNYGYTF
CDR3nt: TGCGCCAGCAGCTACAGCCCGGGACAGAACTATGGCTACACCTTC

d_gene: TRBD1
abundance: .
v_gene: TRBV4-1
j_gene: TRBJ1-4
CDR3aa: CASSQNVRDRGLSEKLFF
CDR3nt: TGCGCCAGCAGCCAAAACGTCCGGGACAGGGGGTTGAGTGAAAAACTGTTTTTT

d_gene: TRBD1
abundance: .
v_gene: TRBV7-2
j_gene: TRBJ2-7
CDR3aa: CASSLTGFEQYF
CDR3nt: TGTGCCAGCAGCTTGACAGGGTTCGAGCAGTACTTC

d_gene: .
abundance: .
v_gene: TRBV5-1
j_gene: TRBJ1-3
CDR3aa: CASSLAMASGNTIYF
CDR3nt: TGCGCCAGCAGCTTGGCGATGGCCTCTGGAAACACCATATATTTT

d_gene: .
abundance: .
v_gene: TRBV11-3
j_gene: TRBJ1-3
CDR3aa: CASSPGSGSGNTIYF
CDR3nt: TGTGCCAGCAGCCCAGGGTCAGGGTCTGGAAACACCATATATTTT

d_gene: .
abundance: .
v_gene: TRBV6-5
j_gene: TRBJ2-7
CDR3aa: CASSYSSQAIPYEQYF
CDR3nt: TGTGCCAGCAGTTACTCGAGCCAGGCAATTCCCTACGAGCAGTACTTC

d_gene: .
abundance: .
v_gene: TRBV19
j_gene: TRBJ2-3
CDR3aa: CASGQGPYTDTQYF
CDR3nt: TGTGCCAGTGGGCAGGGCCCATACACAGATACGCAGTATTTT

d_gene: .
abundance: .
v_gene: TRBV28
j_gene: TRBJ1-4
CDR3aa: CASSRASTNEKLFF
CDR3nt: TGTGCCAGCAGCCGAGCTTCAACTAATGAAAAACTGTTTTTT

d_gene: .
abundance: .
v_gene: TRBV11-2
j_gene: TRBJ1-1
CDR3aa: CASSLAGLGAMNTEAFF
CDR3nt: TGTGCCAGCAGCTTAGCGGGGTTGGGGGCTATGAACACTGAAGCTTTCTTT

d_gene: TRBD1
abundance: .
v_gene: TRBV2
j_gene: TRBJ1-5
CDR3aa: CASSEGTGHSNQPQHF
CDR3nt: TGTGCCAGCAGTGAGGGGACAGGTCATAGCAATCAGCCCCAGCATTTT

d_gene: .
abundance: .
v_gene: TRBV5-1
j_gene: TRBJ2-3
CDR3aa: CASSLGISTGTDTQYF
CDR3nt: TGCGCCAGCAGCTTGGGGATATCAACAGGGACAGATACGCAGTATTTT

d_gene: .
abundance: .
v_gene: TRBV18
j_gene: TRBJ2-4
CDR3aa: CASSPRTLASLLEDIQYF
CDR3nt: TGTGCCAGCTCACCCCGAACTCTAGCGAGTCTTCTTGAGGACATTCAGTACTTC